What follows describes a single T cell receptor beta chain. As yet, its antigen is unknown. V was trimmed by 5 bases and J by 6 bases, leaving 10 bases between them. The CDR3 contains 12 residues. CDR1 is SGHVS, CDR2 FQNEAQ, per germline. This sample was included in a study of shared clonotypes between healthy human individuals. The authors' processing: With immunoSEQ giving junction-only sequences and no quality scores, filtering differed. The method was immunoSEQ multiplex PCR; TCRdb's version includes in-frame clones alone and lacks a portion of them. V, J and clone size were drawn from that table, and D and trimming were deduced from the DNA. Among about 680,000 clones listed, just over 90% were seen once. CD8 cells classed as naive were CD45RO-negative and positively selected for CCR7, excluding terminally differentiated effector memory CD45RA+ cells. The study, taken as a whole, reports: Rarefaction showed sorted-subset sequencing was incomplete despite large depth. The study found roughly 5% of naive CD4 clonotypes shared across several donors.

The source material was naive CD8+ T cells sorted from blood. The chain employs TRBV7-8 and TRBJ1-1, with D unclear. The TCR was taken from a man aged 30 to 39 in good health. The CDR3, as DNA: TGTGCCAGCAGCCAACGGACGGCTGAAGCTTTCTTT. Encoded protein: CASSQRTAEAFF.